The 28 T cell receptor beta chains reported below all come from one sample, sequenced in a study of T cell responses to AZD1222 COVID-19 vaccine. Generated by immunoSEQ multiplex PCR, the TCRdb table keeps only in-frame clones and is missing some. The sample carries roughly 67,000 clones, about 89% recorded once. Sequenced here: peripheral blood, sampled 28 days after the second AZD1222 dose. These receptors all stem from an adult who received the AZD1222 COVID-19 vaccine.

The chain is built from TRBV5-4 and TRBJ2-7, with TRBD2 identical over 8 bases. The germline V gene encodes CDR1 SGHNT and CDR2 YYREEE (reference sequence). Germline trimming cut 5 bases from V and 1 base from J; bases unmatched to any gene: 8. This CDR3 spans 15 amino acids. This chain's CDR3 is CASSTAGVGSYEQYF. CDR3 sequence (DNA): TGTGCCAGCAGTACAGCGGGAGTTGGTTCCTACGAGCAGTACTTC.

In its sample, this clone ranks as medium-sized (0.01 to 0.1%). This sequence joins TRBV27 and TRBJ2-5; maybe TRBD2 (6 bases). Germline V gives CDR1 MNHEY, CDR2 SMNVEV (reference sequence). The CDR3 spans 15 residues. V was trimmed by 2 bases and J by 4 bases, leaving 14 bases between them. This chain's CDR3 is CASSLNGGIPETQYF. The CDR3 DNA reads TGTGCCAGCAGTTTAAACGGAGGGATACCAGAGACCCAGTACTTC.

This chain joins TRBV7-3 and TRBJ2-7; D is unresolved. In germline, CDR1 is SGHTA, CDR2 FQGTGA. The CDR3 extends over 13 amino acids. With 2 bases removed from V and 6 bases from J, the gap between germline ends came to 11 bases. The CDR3 sequence is CASSLVMAIEQYF. CDR3 nucleotide sequence: TGTGCCAGCAGCTTAGTCATGGCGATCGAGCAGTACTTC.

The chain links TRBV27 to TRBJ2-1, with 10 bases identical to TRBD2. Germline trimming cut 5 bases from V and 7 bases from J; bases unmatched to any gene: 11. CDR3 size: 16 residues. Germline CDR1 MNHEY, CDR2 SMNVEV (reference sequence). The CDR3: CASSTPLAGVRNEQFF. CDR3 DNA: TGTGCCAGCAGTACCCCCCTAGCGGGAGTAAGAAATGAGCAGTTCTTC.

The chain employs TRBV3-1 (or the pseudogene TRBV3-2) and TRBJ2-7, with D unclear. The CDR3 loop spans 12 amino acids. V lost 3 bases to trimming and J lost 2 bases, with 5 bases between them. The germline V gene encodes CDR1 LGHDT and CDR2 YNNKEL (reference sequence). DNA for the CDR3: TGTGCCAGCAGCCATATGGCCTACGAGCAGTACTTC. Protein: CASSHMAYEQYF.

There are a few counts of this clone. V usage is TRBV6-5 and J usage is TRBJ1-1; D is unclear. CDR1 MNHEY and CDR2 SVGAGI come from the germline V gene. The CDR3 totals 13 residues. The V end was cut by 4 bases, the J end by 1 base, with 7 bases between. In nucleotides, the CDR3 is TGTGCCAGCAGTTTAGTAGAGAACACTGAAGCTTTCTTT. Its translation is CASSLVENTEAFF.

The chain is built from TRBV30 and TRBJ1-3; a weak D match, TRBD1 (6 bases). There are 14 residues in the CDR3. V lost 2 bases, J lost 4 bases, and 12 bases lay in between. The V gene's germline CDR1 is GTSNPN and CDR2 SVGIG (reference sequence). CDR3 loop: CAWSPPGTGNTIYF. The CDR3 DNA sequence: TGTGCCTGGAGTCCCCCGGGGACAGGAAACACCATATATTTT.

This sequence joins TRBV7-3 and TRBJ2-3; D unclear. Trimming pared 1 base from V and 1 base from J, leaving 9 bases between. This CDR3 is built from 15 residues. Germline V lookup: CDR1 SGHTA, CDR2 FQGTGA. This CDR3 is CASSLSWSGTDTQYF. For the CDR3, the DNA is TGTGCCAGCAGCTTAAGTTGGTCCGGCACAGATACGCAGTATTTT.

The V call is TRBV11-2, the J call TRBJ1-2, with a tentative D call TRBD1 (6 bases). CDR1 SGHAT and CDR2 FQNNGV come from the germline V gene. The CDR3 runs to 14 residues. The V end lost 1 base, the J end lost 7 bases, and 13 bases lay between the germline ends. The CDR3, as DNA: TGTGCCAGCAGCTTAGGATACAGGGAAGGTGGCTACACCTTC. This gives the protein CASSLGYREGGYTF.

The rearrangement joins TRBV5-4 to TRBJ2-5; D may be TRBD1 (6 bases). Germline CDR1 SGHNT, CDR2 YYREEE (reference sequence). The CDR3 covers 15 residues. V lost 3 bases and J lost 0, with 12 bases in between. The CDR3 coding sequence is TGTGCCAGCAGCTGGGGGCGGACAGACCAAGAGACCCAGTACTTC. The encoded protein is CASSWGRTDQETQYF.

The chain carries TRBV1 and TRBJ2-7; the D call TRBD2 from the table was never checked on the DNA. TRBV1 is given as a pseudogene. This CDR3 region has 15 residues. The CDR3 DNA sequence: TGCACCAGCAGCCAAGCGGCGGGGGTCTCCTACGAGCAGTACTTC. Its translation is CTSSQAAGVSYEQYF.

The chain uses TRBV11-2 and TRBJ2-3; weak D call: TRBD2 (6 bases). The V gene's germline CDR1 is SGHAT and CDR2 FQNNGV. The CDR3 is 14 residues long. Trimming pared 5 bases from V and 4 bases from J, leaving 13 bases between. The CDR3 coding sequence is TGTGCCAGCAGCCTTGGAGGGAGCGCAGATACGCAGTATTTT. It translates to CASSLGGSADTQYF.

The chain links TRBV5-1 to TRBJ1-3; D is uncertain. This CDR3 comprises 16 residues. Trimming removed 0 bases from V and 0 bases from J, with 10 bases in between. In germline, CDR1 is SGHRS, CDR2 YFSETQ. The CDR3 DNA reads TGCGCCAGCAGCTTGGTTGGCGATAACTCTGGAAACACCATATATTTT. Encoded protein: CASSLVGDNSGNTIYF.

In this sample, this clone turned up a few times. The CDR3 loop is CSASLPGSADEQFF. In DNA, the CDR3 is TGCAGTGCTAGTCTGCCCGGGAGCGCCGATGAGCAGTTCTTC. The V gene is TRBV20-1, the J gene TRBJ2-1; D might be TRBD2 (6 bases). Trimming shortened V by 3 bases and J by 8 bases, and 17 bases separated the two germline ends. This CDR3 has 14 amino acids. From germline, CDR1 is DFQATT and CDR2 SNEGSKA (reference sequence).

The chain is built from TRBV7-2 and TRBJ2-7; 7 nucleotides match TRBD2. J was trimmed by 0 bases and V by 5 bases; bases with no gene match: 4. The germline gives CDR1 SGHTA, CDR2 FQGNSA. This CDR3 comprises 14 residues. The CDR3 nucleotides are TGTGCCAGCAGCCTACGGGAGGCCTCCTACGAGCAGTACTTC. Translation: CASSLREASYEQYF.

The chain has TRBV5-6 and TRBJ1-3; D is ambiguous. The CDR3 sequence is 12 residues long. The germline V gene has CDR1 SGHDT and CDR2 YYEEEE. The ends were cut back, 3 bases at V and 4 bases at J, with 5 bases in the middle. The CDR3: CASSSLGNTIYF. Written as DNA, the CDR3 is TGTGCCAGCAGCTCCCTGGGAAACACCATATATTTT.

This clone showed up just once. The chain combines TRBV12-5 with TRBJ1-3; D not resolved. Germline CDR1 LGHNT, CDR2 FRNRAP. Deletions cut 8 bases from V and 0 bases from J, with 14 bases between. The CDR3 contains 15 residues. In nucleotides, the CDR3 is TGTGCTAGTAGCAAATCTTCTTCCTCTGGAAACACCATATATTTT. Translating gives CASSKSSSSGNTIYF.

The rearrangement uses TRBV28 and TRBJ1-5; tentative D call: TRBD1 (5 bases). The CDR3 has 17 amino acids. Germline V gene data show CDR1 as MDHEN and CDR2 as SYDVKM. V was pared by 2 bases and J by 2 bases, with 16 bases between. DNA for the CDR3: TGTGCCAGCAGTTTACCTACCTGGCAGGGTGGCAATCAGCCCCAGCATTTT. Residues: CASSLPTWQGGNQPQHF.

The V call is TRBV28, the J call TRBJ2-7; D is unresolved. Trimming pared 1 base from V and 11 bases from J, leaving 9 bases between. Germline values: CDR1 MDHEN, CDR2 SYDVKM. The CDR3 covers 11 residues. DNA for the CDR3: TGTGCCAGCAGTTTATCCGGTGTAGAGTACTTC. It is translated as CASSLSGVEYF.

The chain combines TRBV3-1 (or the pseudogene TRBV3-2) with TRBJ2-5, with 7 bases identical to TRBD1. This CDR3 is 15 amino acids long. Germline values: CDR1 LGHDT, CDR2 YNNKEL (reference sequence). After removal of 4 bases from V and 4 bases from J, the junction contained 9 bases not matched to a gene. CDR3 sequence reads: CASSPTGFERETQYF. The CDR3, as DNA: TGTGCCAGCAGCCCGACAGGGTTCGAGCGAGAGACCCAGTACTTC.

CDR3 coding DNA: TGTGCCAGCAGCTTTCTATCGACAGGGATAGGGTATGGCTACACCTTC. This encodes CASSFLSTGIGYGYTF. This chain links TRBV7-9 with TRBJ1-2; TRBD1 matches at 7 bases. CDR1 and CDR2 from the germline V gene are SEHNR and FQNEAQ (reference sequence). The CDR3 loop spans 16 amino acids. Germline trimming cut 3 bases from V and 5 bases from J; bases unmatched to any gene: 12.

The rearrangement uses TRBV6-5 and TRBJ2-2; TRBD2 matches at 10 bases. In germline, CDR1 is MNHEY, CDR2 SVGAGI. The junction had 4 bases not matched to a gene; V was cut back by 8 bases and J by 1 base. CDR3 length equals 15 residues. CDR3 residues: CASLGLAENTGELFF. In nucleotides, the CDR3 is TGTGCCAGCCTCGGACTAGCGGAGAACACCGGGGAGCTGTTTTTT.

This clone is a singleton in its sample. The genes are TRBV13 and TRBJ2-1, with D possibly called TRBD1 or TRBD2 (5 bases each). The germline V and J ends were trimmed by 5 bases and 8 bases, with 22 bases remaining between them. CDR1 PRHDT and CDR2 FYEKMQ come from the germline V gene (reference sequence). The length of the CDR3 is 16 residues. DNA of the CDR3: TGTGCCAGCAGCCAATGGGGTCGGGACCCTATAGATGAGCAGTTCTTC. It translates to CASSQWGRDPIDEQFF.

The chain joins TRBV9 to TRBJ2-7, with D possibly called TRBD1 or TRBD2 (5 bases each). Trimming shortened V by 1 base and J by 1 base, and 12 bases separated the two germline ends. From germline, CDR1 is SGDLS and CDR2 YYNGEE. The CDR3 contains 15 residues. The CDR3 nucleotides are TGTGCCAGCAGCGTATCCGGGGCACCATCCTACGAGCAGTACTTC. It yields the protein CASSVSGAPSYEQYF. Combining the CDR3 with reference TRBV9 and TRBJ2-7 gives the whole variable domain DSGVTQTPKHLITATGQRVTLRCSPRSGDLSVYWYQQSLDQGLQFLIQYYNGEERAKGNILERFSAQQFPDLHSELNLSSLELGDSALYFCASSVSGAPSYEQYFGPGTRLTVT.

V is TRBV19 and J is TRBJ2-7, with a tentative D call TRBD2 (5 bases). CDR3 length equals 14 residues. Trimming took 6 bases from V and 5 from J, leaving 17 bases between them. Germline CDR1 reads LNHDA; CDR2 reads SQIVND (reference sequence). CDR3 region: CASSPHTPGDEQYF. The CDR3 DNA follows: TGTGCCAGTAGCCCCCACACCCCCGGGGACGAGCAGTACTTC. The full variable domain, with the rest looked up from reference TRBV19 and TRBJ2-7, is DGGITQSPKYLFRKEGQNVTLSCEQNLNHDAMYWYRQDPGQGLRLIYYSQIVNDFQKGDIAEGYSVSREKKESFPLTVTSAQKNPTAFYLCASSPHTPGDEQYFGPGTRLTVT.

V and J are TRBV15 and TRBJ1-5; TRBD1 matches 8 bases. This CDR3 is 14 amino acids long. Germline CDR1 and CDR2: LNHNV and YYDKDF (reference sequence). V gave up 3 bases and J gave up 2 bases; unmatched junction bases: 0. In DNA form, the CDR3 reads TGTGCCACCAGCAGGACAGGGGGCAATCAGCCCCAGCATTTT. This sequence encodes CATSRTGGNQPQHF.

The chain recombines TRBV30 with TRBJ1-5; D is unclear. Germline CDR1 reads GTSNPN; CDR2 reads SVGIG (reference sequence). V lost 2 bases, J lost 6 bases, and 14 bases lay in between. The CDR3 runs to 14 residues. CDR3 amino acids: CAWSSNRGGQPQHF. CDR3 coding DNA: TGTGCCTGGAGTAGTAATCGGGGTGGTCAGCCCCAGCATTTT.

The V gene is TRBV12-3 or TRBV12-4, the J gene TRBJ1-2; a possible D gene is TRBD1 (6 bases). The ends were cut back, 5 bases at V and 5 bases at J, with 12 bases in the middle. The CDR3 length is 13 residues. CDR3 sequence (DNA): TGTGCCAGCAGTCCCCAGGGGACTTATGGCTACACCTTC. It codes for CASSPQGTYGYTF.